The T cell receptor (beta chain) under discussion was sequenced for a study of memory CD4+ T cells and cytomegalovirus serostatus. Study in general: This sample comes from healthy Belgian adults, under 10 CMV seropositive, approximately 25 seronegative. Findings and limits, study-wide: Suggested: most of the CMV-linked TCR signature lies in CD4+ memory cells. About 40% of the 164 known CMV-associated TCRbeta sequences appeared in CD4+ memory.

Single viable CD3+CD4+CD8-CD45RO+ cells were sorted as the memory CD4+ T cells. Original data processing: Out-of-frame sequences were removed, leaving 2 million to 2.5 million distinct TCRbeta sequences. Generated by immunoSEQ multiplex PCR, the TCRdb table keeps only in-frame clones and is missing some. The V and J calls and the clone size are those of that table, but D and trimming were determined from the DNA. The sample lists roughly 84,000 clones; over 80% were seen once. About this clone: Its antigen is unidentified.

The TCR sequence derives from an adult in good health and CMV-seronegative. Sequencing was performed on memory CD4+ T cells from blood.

The chain's CDR3 is CASRPSATNEKLFF. CDR3 in DNA: TGCGCCAGCAGACCTAGTGCAACTAATGAAAAACTGTTTTTT. J is TRBJ1-4 and V is TRBV4-3; D is uncertain. With 6 bases removed from V and 0 bases from J, the gap between germline ends came to 8 bases. The CDR3 length is 14 residues. The germline gives CDR1 LGHNA, CDR2 YSLEER.